This passage covers 28 T cell receptor beta chains from one sample sequenced in a study of blood T cell repertoires in COVID-19. Some clones are missing from TCRdb's copy, which holds only in-frame ones; the method was immunoSEQ multiplex PCR. The sample has under 200,000 clones; 80% to 90% are singletons. The sample comprised peripheral blood. Receptors originate from a woman in her fifties or sixties with COVID-19, enrolled during active disease.

The chain carries TRBV11-2 and TRBJ2-7, with D perhaps matching TRBD2 (8 bases). The CDR3 runs to 18 residues. The V and J ends lost 6 bases and 3 bases respectively, with 27 bases between them. Germline values: CDR1 SGHAT, CDR2 FQNNGV. CDR3 sequence reads: CASSSSGLQVDRRYEQYF. The CDR3 region has the DNA TGTGCCAGCAGTTCTAGCGGGCTCCAGGTGGACAGGCGCTACGAGCAGTACTTC.

V and J are TRBV3-1 (or the pseudogene TRBV3-2) and TRBJ1-5; no clear D. Germline CDR1 and CDR2: LGHDT and YNNKEL (reference sequence). CDR3 length: 15 amino acids. The ends were cut back, 0 bases at V and 9 bases at J, with 15 bases in the middle. DNA for the CDR3: TGTGCCAGCAGCCAAGATCTGTCAGTACAAAGGCCCCAGCATTTT. It yields the protein CASSQDLSVQRPQHF.

J is TRBJ1-6 and V is TRBV5-8, with D uncertain. Germline V gives CDR1 SGHTS, CDR2 YDEGEE. The CDR3 has 18 amino acids. V was trimmed by 1 base and J by 0 bases, leaving 14 bases between them. The CDR3 is CASSLQSVRSSYNSPLHF. The CDR3 DNA reads as TGTGCCAGCAGCTTGCAATCCGTCCGGAGCTCCTATAATTCACCCCTCCACTTT.

This clone was detected a few times. The CDR3 DNA reads as TGCGCCAGCAGCCCCTCCGGGACAGGGGTGAGCGAGCAGTTCTTC. Protein product: CASSPSGTGVSEQFF. The chain joins TRBV5-1 to TRBJ2-1; TRBD1 agrees at 10 bases. There are 15 residues in the CDR3. Germline trimming cut 4 bases from V and 10 bases from J; bases unmatched to any gene: 11. The germline V gene encodes CDR1 SGHRS and CDR2 YFSETQ.

This clone occurred once. V gene TRBV7-2 combines with J gene TRBJ1-5; D not certain. CDR1 is SGHTA and CDR2 is FQGNSA in the germline V gene. V gave up 5 bases and J gave up 0 bases, with 14 bases separating them. This CDR3 is built from 16 residues. The CDR3 region has the DNA TGTGCCAGCAGCCCCAGTGGCGGGGTTAGCAATCAGCCCCAGCATTTT. Encoded protein: CASSPSGGVSNQPQHF.

The chain uses TRBV5-8 and TRBJ1-2; 9 bases agree with TRBD1. The CDR3 has 14 amino acids. J lost 2 bases, V lost 4 bases, and 3 bases had no gene match. Germline V gene sequence: CDR1 SGHTS, CDR2 YDEGEE. CDR3 coding DNA: TGTGCCAGCAGCCCGGGGACAGGGAACTATGGCTACACCTTC. Its translation: CASSPGTGNYGYTF.

The chain recombines TRBV3-1 (or the pseudogene TRBV3-2) with TRBJ2-6; the D gene is possibly TRBD2 (6 bases). This CDR3 contains 16 residues. Germline CDR1 and CDR2: LGHDT and YNNKEL (reference sequence). The V and J ends lost 6 bases and 1 base respectively, with 13 bases between them. Written as DNA, the CDR3 is TGTGCCAGCAGTCAGCACGGGGGTTCTGGGGCCAACGTCCTGACTTTC. This codes for CASSQHGGSGANVLTF.

The chain has TRBV18 and TRBJ1-2; D is perhaps TRBD1 (6 bases). This CDR3 comprises 15 residues. V was trimmed by 2 bases and J by 2 bases, leaving 12 bases between them. Per germline, CDR1 KGHSH and CDR2 LQKENI. The CDR3 region is CASSPSQTGNYGYTF. The CDR3 nucleotides are TGTGCCAGCTCACCAAGTCAAACAGGGAACTATGGCTACACCTTC.

The chain has TRBV11-2 and TRBJ1-6; D gene unclear. The ends were cut back, 0 bases at V and 0 bases at J, with 3 bases in the middle. Germline V CDR1 and CDR2: SGHAT, FQNNGV. CDR3 length equals 15 residues. This chain's CDR3 is CASSLDGSYNSPLHF. CDR3 DNA: TGTGCCAGCAGCTTAGACGGCTCCTATAATTCACCCCTCCACTTT.

CDR3 region: CASRLGQRTDTQYF. CDR3 nucleotide sequence: TGTGCCAGCAGACTCGGACAACGCACAGATACGCAGTATTTT. This chain uses TRBV3-1 (or the pseudogene TRBV3-2) with TRBJ2-3; D might be TRBD1 (5 bases). CDR3 length: 14 amino acids. Germline values: CDR1 LGHDT, CDR2 YNNKEL (reference sequence). Trimming shortened V by 6 bases and J by 1 base, and 11 bases separated the two germline ends.

This chain links TRBV29-1 with TRBJ2-2, with TRBD1 as a possible D gene (5 bases). The CDR3 contains 13 residues. Germline-derived CDR1 and CDR2 are SQVTM and ANQGSEA. The V end was cut by 5 bases, the J end by 7 bases, with 14 bases between. CDR3 sequence (DNA): TGCAGCGTTTATACAGGTTATGGCGGGGAGCTGTTTTTT. Residues: CSVYTGYGGELFF.

J is TRBJ1-2 and V is TRBV27, with a possible D match to TRBD1 (6 bases). CDR1 MNHEY and CDR2 SMNVEV come from the germline V gene (reference sequence). Trimming removed 2 bases from V and 6 bases from J, with 10 bases in between. CDR3 length equals 13 residues. The CDR3 nucleotides read TGTGCCAGCAGTTTAACAGGGTTCAATGGCTACACCTTC. Translation: CASSLTGFNGYTF.

The chain joins TRBV27 to TRBJ1-2, with 8 positions matching TRBD1. Germline trimming cut 6 bases from V and 0 bases from J; bases unmatched to any gene: 6. The germline V gene has CDR1 MNHEY and CDR2 SMNVEV (reference sequence). The CDR3 runs to 15 residues. The CDR3 loop is CASRPQGAPNYGYTF. The CDR3 region has the DNA TGTGCCAGCAGACCTCAGGGGGCGCCTAACTATGGCTACACCTTC.

The CDR3 reads CASSFQGGLQAFF. For the CDR3, the DNA is TGTGCCAGTAGCTTCCAGGGTGGGCTGCAGGCTTTCTTT. The J gene is TRBJ1-1, the V gene TRBV19, with D perhaps TRBD1 (5 bases). The germline V gene has CDR1 LNHDA and CDR2 SQIVND (reference sequence). With 6 bases removed from V and 11 bases from J, the gap between germline ends came to 19 bases. This CDR3 spans 13 amino acids.

This chain links TRBV5-8 with TRBJ1-2; 9 bases align to TRBD1. This CDR3 has 16 residues. Germline CDR1 SGHTS, CDR2 YDEGEE. V lost 5 bases to trimming and J lost 6 bases; unmatched junction nucleotides: 14. The CDR3 DNA is TGTGCCAGCAGTAGAGGGACAGGGACGCCCAGGAATGGCTACACCTTC. It codes for CASSRGTGTPRNGYTF.

The chain employs TRBV7-2 and TRBJ1-2; the D is unclear. Germline V gene sequence: CDR1 SGHTA, CDR2 FQGNSA. The CDR3 is 15 amino acids. Trimming took 1 base from V and 8 from J, leaving 17 bases between them. The CDR3 bases are TGTGCCAGCAGCTTAGAGGGAGCCGTAGGAGGAGGCTACACCTTC. Translated: CASSLEGAVGGGYTF.

V usage is TRBV7-9 and J usage is TRBJ1-1, with 8 bases identical to TRBD1. The CDR3 contains 16 residues. Germline trimming cut 1 base from V and 6 bases from J; bases unmatched to any gene: 10. Germline lookup yields CDR1 SEHNR and CDR2 FQNEAQ (reference sequence). The CDR3 nucleotides read TGTGCCAGCAGCTTAGTGCTCTCTTTACAGGGGGCTGAAGCTTTCTTT. Protein sequence: CASSLVLSLQGAEAFF.

The chain has TRBV30 and TRBJ1-1; TRBD1 matches at 8 bases. V shed 3 bases and J 4 bases; nucleotides not matched to a gene: 1. CDR3 length: 12 amino acids. Germline CDR1 is GTSNPN and CDR2 is SVGIG (reference sequence). CDR3 sequence: CAWSTGGTEAFF. The CDR3 coding sequence is TGTGCCTGGAGCACAGGGGGCACTGAAGCTTTCTTT.

This clone has just one count. The chain employs TRBV5-6 and TRBJ2-7, with 11 bases identical to TRBD1. J lost 4 bases, V lost 7 bases, and 10 bases had no gene match. Germline lookup yields CDR1 SGHDT and CDR2 YYEEEE. The CDR3 sequence is 15 residues long. The CDR3 region has the DNA TGTGCCAGCCCATCCGGGACAGGGGGACCGTACGAGCAGTACGTC. This translates into CASPSGTGGPYEQYV.

This clone was seen only once. CDR3 protein: CASSPGTGGNSPLHF. DNA of the CDR3: TGTGCCAGCTCACCCGGGACAGGCGGAAATTCACCCCTCCACTTT. V and J are TRBV18 and TRBJ1-6, with 8 bases lining up with TRBD1. Looked up from germline, CDR1 is KGHSH and CDR2 is LQKENI. V was pared by 3 bases and J by 7 bases, with 5 bases of the junction left unmatched. The CDR3 is 15 residues long.

This chain joins TRBV2 and TRBJ1-3, with D unclear. The CDR3 spans 14 residues. Germline CDR1 and CDR2: SNHLY and FYNNEI. V lost 6 bases to trimming and J lost 0 bases, with 9 bases between them. CDR3 sequence reads: CASRERFSGNTIYF. The DNA for the CDR3 is TGTGCCAGCAGGGAGAGATTCTCTGGAAACACCATATATTTT.

The chain uses TRBV5-5 and TRBJ2-1; 9 nucleotides align to TRBD1. The CDR3 extends over 14 amino acids. Germline CDR1 is SGHKS and CDR2 is YYEKEE (reference sequence). V gave up 3 bases and J gave up 7 bases; unmatched junction bases: 5. CDR3 bases: TGTGCCAGCAGCTACCCGGGACAGGGAAATGAGCAGTTCTTC. It specifies CASSYPGQGNEQFF.

The J gene is TRBJ2-3, the V gene TRBV11-3; 8 bases align to TRBD2. The CDR3 is 16 amino acids. V gave up 4 bases and J gave up 4 bases; unmatched junction bases: 10. CDR1 is SGHNT, CDR2 YENEEA, per germline. CDR3 DNA: TGTGCCAGCAGCTCCGCCATAGCGGGATCGTCAGATACGCAGTATTTT. Protein sequence: CASSSAIAGSSDTQYF.

The chain is built from TRBV29-1 and TRBJ2-5; D gene unclear. V was trimmed by 4 bases and J by 2 bases, leaving 8 bases between them. The CDR3 length is 12 residues. Germline V gene data show CDR1 as SQVTM and CDR2 as ANQGSEA. CDR3 region: CSVVVQQETQYF. The DNA of the CDR3 is TGCAGCGTTGTGGTCCAGCAAGAGACCCAGTACTTC.

The V gene is TRBV5-1, the J gene TRBJ1-2; TRBD1 might be the D (5 bases). CDR3 size: 15 residues. The germline gives CDR1 SGHRS, CDR2 YFSETQ. V gave up 0 bases and J gave up 12 bases, with 21 bases separating them. The CDR3 spells CASSLVGHPGSLNTF. The CDR3 DNA reads as TGCGCCAGCAGCTTGGTGGGGCATCCTGGATCTTTGAACACCTTC.

The J gene is TRBJ2-3, the V gene TRBV24-1, with D perhaps TRBD2 (6 bases). The CDR3 runs to 13 residues. V lost 9 bases to trimming and J lost 6 bases, with 15 bases between them. CDR1 and CDR2 from the germline V gene are KGHDR and SFDVKD. DNA of the CDR3: TGTGCCACCGCCGGGACTTCCCGGGATACGCAGTATTTT. Translation gives CATAGTSRDTQYF.

This clone was detected once. The rearrangement uses TRBV24-1 and TRBJ2-1, with TRBD1 matching over 10 bases. Germline V lookup: CDR1 KGHDR, CDR2 SFDVKD. The CDR3 is 15 residues long. The trim removed 7 bases at V and 5 bases at J, leaving 7 bases unmatched. Here the CDR3 reads CATSPGTGVDNEQFF. CDR3 bases: TGTGCCACCAGCCCCGGGACAGGGGTAGACAATGAGCAGTTCTTC.

The chain uses TRBV11-3 and TRBJ2-1; D is ambiguous. Germline V gene sequence: CDR1 SGHNT, CDR2 YENEEA. V was pared by 3 bases and J by 9 bases, with 12 bases between. This CDR3 is built from 13 residues. The DNA for the CDR3 is TGTGCCAGCAGCTTGACGGAGCTGGGTGAGCAGTTCTTC. Translating gives CASSLTELGEQFF.